The 15 T cell receptor beta chains presented below share a single source sample, sequenced in a study of cytomegalovirus exposure and HLA in healthy donors. The primer mix had 60 Vbeta and 13 Jbeta primers. Clones were sequenced by immunoSEQ multiplex PCR, and TCRdb holds only the in-frame ones, with some missing. The data hold 120,000 to 150,000 clones, with about a tenth observed a single time. Specimen: PBMCs. The receptors were gathered from a male donor in good health and CMV-seronegative.

This chain uses TRBV2 with TRBJ2-2; perhaps TRBD2 as D (5 bases). Trimming pared 7 bases from V and 6 bases from J, leaving 15 bases between. The length of the CDR3 is 14 residues. From germline, CDR1 is SNHLY and CDR2 FYNNEI. The CDR3 region is CASTPSSSAGELFF. The DNA of the CDR3 is TGTGCCAGCACTCCTAGCTCGTCGGCCGGGGAGCTGTTTTTT.

This clone was seen just once. The chain links TRBV11-1 to TRBJ2-3; 8 bases match TRBD1. Losses at the gene ends were 4 bases for V and 1 base for J; bases not matched to a gene: 7. The CDR3 sequence is 16 residues long. CDR1 is SGHAT and CDR2 is FQDESV in the germline V gene (reference sequence). The CDR3 here is CASSSPGTGRTDTQYF. The CDR3 nucleotides are TGTGCCAGCAGCTCCCCCGGGACAGGCCGCACAGATACGCAGTATTTT.

V usage is TRBV5-1 and J usage is TRBJ1-1; D is undetermined. The germline V and J ends were trimmed by 1 base and 5 bases, with 18 bases remaining between them. The CDR3 loop spans 16 amino acids. CDR1 SGHRS and CDR2 YFSETQ come from the germline V gene. The CDR3 DNA follows: TGCGCCAGCAGCTTGTTGTATCGGGGAAGGTGGACTGAAGCTTTCTTT. This codes for CASSLLYRGRWTEAFF.

This clone appeared a few times. This rearrangement joins TRBV6-5 to TRBJ2-5, with 7 positions matching TRBD2. Per the germline V gene, CDR1 is MNHEY and CDR2 is SVGAGI. Germline trimming cut 3 bases from V and 7 bases from J; bases unmatched to any gene: 14. CDR3 length equals 16 residues. CDR3 amino acids: CASSYEMGLIGATQYF. CDR3 DNA sequence: TGTGCCAGCAGTTATGAGATGGGACTAATAGGGGCGACCCAGTACTTC.

V is TRBV4-3 and J is TRBJ2-1, with TRBD1 matching over 8 bases. Unmatched junction bases numbered 10, after V lost 0 bases and J lost 6 bases. This CDR3 region has 17 residues. Germline CDR1 is LGHNA and CDR2 is YSLEER. The CDR3 DNA reads as TGCGCCAGCAGCCAAGACTTCGGGACAGGCAGCCTCAATGAGCAGTTCTTC. Residues: CASSQDFGTGSLNEQFF.

The chain uses TRBV7-2 and TRBJ1-6, with D possibly being TRBD1 (6 bases). Trimming removed 3 bases at V and 7 bases at J, with 13 bases between. The CDR3 is 15 residues long. CDR1 and CDR2 from the germline V gene are SGHTA and FQGNSA. The CDR3 here is CASSLLGGGNSPLHF. CDR3 bases: TGTGCCAGCAGCTTGTTAGGGGGAGGGAATTCACCCCTCCACTTT.

This clone was detected only a few times. The J gene is TRBJ1-5, the V gene TRBV7-9; D is unclear. This CDR3 is 12 amino acids long. Per germline, CDR1 SEHNR and CDR2 FQNEAQ (reference sequence). V gave up 1 base and J gave up 8 bases, with 6 bases separating them. The CDR3, as DNA: TGTGCCAGCAGCTTAGGTACAGAGCCCCAGCATTTT. It codes for CASSLGTEPQHF.

This clone was detected a few times. This chain connects TRBV6-5 to TRBJ1-1, with 7 positions matching TRBD1. CDR1 and CDR2 from the germline V gene are MNHEY and SVGAGI. With 6 bases clipped from V and 0 bases from J, the junction kept 4 bases outside the gene matches. This CDR3 comprises 14 residues. CDR3 DNA: TGTGCCAGCAGGTGGGACAGCTTGAACACTGAAGCTTTCTTT. It encodes CASRWDSLNTEAFF.

CDR3 sequence: CASSLTGVGQPQHF. Written as DNA, the CDR3 is TGTGCCAGCAGTTTGACAGGGGTCGGGCAGCCCCAGCATTTT. The chain is built from TRBV28 and TRBJ1-5; 8 bases line up with TRBD1. Germline V gene data show CDR1 as MDHEN and CDR2 as SYDVKM. This CDR3 is built from 14 residues. J lost 7 bases, V lost 3 bases, and 5 bases had no gene match.

This clone was seen a handful of times. The CDR3 region has the DNA TGTGCCAGCAGTTACTTGGGGACAGGGGCTGACGAGCAGTACTTC. Amino acids: CASSYLGTGADEQYF. The chain links TRBV6-6 to TRBJ2-7; 10 nucleotides align to TRBD1. CDR1 and CDR2 from the germline V gene are MNHNY and SVGAGI (reference sequence). V gave up 1 base and J gave up 5 bases; unmatched junction bases: 5. The CDR3 runs 15 residues.

V usage is TRBV7-2 and J usage is TRBJ2-5; D might be TRBD1 (5 bases). V lost 2 bases to trimming and J lost 2 bases, with 6 bases between them. CDR1 SGHTA and CDR2 FQGNSA come from the germline V gene. This CDR3 has 13 amino acids. CDR3 residues: CASSLRQQETQYF. In nucleotides, the CDR3 is TGTGCCAGCAGCTTAAGACAGCAAGAGACCCAGTACTTC.

The chain is built from TRBV10-3 and TRBJ1-4; no reliable D call. The CDR3 spans 12 residues. Germline CDR1 and CDR2: ENHRY and SYGVKD. Trimming removed 2 bases at V and 6 bases at J, with 4 bases between. In nucleotides, the CDR3 is TGTGCCATCAGTGAGCGCGATGAAAAACTGTTTTTT. Amino acid sequence: CAISERDEKLFF.

The chain couples TRBV4-3 to TRBJ2-3; 12 bases map to TRBD2. Germline CDR1 and CDR2: LGHNA and YSLEER. The CDR3 has 18 amino acids. Unmatched junction bases numbered 12, after V lost 4 bases and J lost 4 bases. CDR3 DNA: TGCGCCAGCAGCCCGCTGACTAGCGGGAGCCTAGTAGCAGATACGCAGTATTTT. Residues: CASSPLTSGSLVADTQYF.

This clone occurred a few times. This chain links TRBV4-3 with TRBJ1-4, with TRBD1 matching over 8 bases. In germline, CDR1 is LGHNA, CDR2 YSLEER. The CDR3 runs 14 residues. Losses at the gene ends were 3 bases for V and 4 bases for J; bases not matched to a gene: 1. CDR3 coding DNA: TGCGCCAGCAGCCAGGGACAGGTTAATGAAAAACTGTTTTTT. It is translated as CASSQGQVNEKLFF.

This clone was seen a few times. This chain connects TRBV7-2 to TRBJ1-6; a possible D gene is TRBD1 (6 bases). Germline CDR1 and CDR2: SGHTA and FQGNSA. Trimming took 5 bases from V and 10 from J, leaving 12 bases between them. The CDR3 spans 13 residues. The CDR3 nucleotides read TGTGCCAGCAGCCTCAACAGGGACTCACCCCTCCACTTT. It translates to CASSLNRDSPLHF.